This T cell receptor beta chain was found in a study of long-term antiretroviral therapy in people with HIV. Runs used v3.0 of the immunoSEQ assay and were done at survey level. The data were produced by immunoSEQ multiplex PCR, yet TCRdb's version contains in-frame clones alone and is incomplete. The sample yields tens of thousands of clones, roughly 85% seen once. The germline V gene encodes CDR1 LNHDA and CDR2 SQIVND (reference sequence). Trimming cost V 1 base and J 0 bases, with 8 bases left between them. The length of the CDR3 is 15 residues. The chain couples TRBV19 to TRBJ2-3; D may match TRBD1 or TRBD2 (5 bases each). The sequence was collected from a man between 18 and 35 years old with HIV. Here the sequenced sample was unsorted PBMCs, taken about 3.4 years after starting antiretroviral therapy. The CDR3 DNA sequence: TGTGCCAGTAGTATAGGGGGCGGGAGCACAGATACGCAGTATTTT. Protein product: CASSIGGGSTDTQYF.